Included here is one T cell receptor beta chain sequence, with context. What it binds is unknown. Blood got drawn at baseline, again on cycle 4 day 1, and then on cycle 7 day 1. J lost 6 bases, V lost 3 bases, and 7 bases had no gene match. This CDR3 is built from 15 residues. CDR1 is SGHTA, CDR2 FQGTGA, per germline. These data belong to a study of OX40 agonist ivuxolimab in advanced cancers. Across the study: Dose-escalation patients were diagnosed with hepatocellular carcinoma, melanoma, renal cell cancer or head and neck cancer.

Study outcomes and limitations: Compared with others, partial responders at 0.1-3.0 mg/kg displayed clonal expansion among the lowest.

The repertoire was sequenced with immunoSEQ multiplex PCR; TCRdb's copy has only in-frame clones and lacks some. This sample has 25,000 to 30,000 clones, with 80% to 90% found just once. The V gene is TRBV7-3, the J gene TRBJ2-1; 8 bases are shared with TRBD1. This sample comprised CD4+ or CD8+ T cells sorted from blood, obtained in a trial of the OX40 agonist ivuxolimab. The clonotype was recovered from an adult with an advanced solid tumor such as melanoma, head and neck, liver or kidney cancer. CDR3 bases: TGTGCCAGCAGCTTTGACAGGGGCCGGGGCAATGAGCAGTTCTTC. It encodes CASSFDRGRGNEQFF.